Only one count was recorded for the clone carrying this T cell receptor beta chain. This sample was included in a study of T cell changes during pregnancy in multiple sclerosis. Only in-frame clones appear in the TCRdb table, and some are missing; sequencing was by immunoSEQ multiplex PCR. The sample yields tens of thousands of clones, approximately 96% seen once. After removal of 6 bases from V and 7 bases from J, the junction contained 7 bases not matched to a gene. The CDR3 consists of 15 residues. Germline loops: CDR1 SGHTA, CDR2 FQGNSA. The sequencing here drew on peripheral blood, taken in the second trimester of pregnancy. The sequence was obtained from a female donor with multiple sclerosis, enrolled in a pregnancy study. The chain links TRBV7-2 to TRBJ2-1; 12 bases agree with TRBD2. The CDR3 sequence is CASRPPGLAGNEQFF. The CDR3 DNA is TGTGCCAGCAGGCCTCCGGGACTAGCGGGTAATGAGCAGTTCTTC.